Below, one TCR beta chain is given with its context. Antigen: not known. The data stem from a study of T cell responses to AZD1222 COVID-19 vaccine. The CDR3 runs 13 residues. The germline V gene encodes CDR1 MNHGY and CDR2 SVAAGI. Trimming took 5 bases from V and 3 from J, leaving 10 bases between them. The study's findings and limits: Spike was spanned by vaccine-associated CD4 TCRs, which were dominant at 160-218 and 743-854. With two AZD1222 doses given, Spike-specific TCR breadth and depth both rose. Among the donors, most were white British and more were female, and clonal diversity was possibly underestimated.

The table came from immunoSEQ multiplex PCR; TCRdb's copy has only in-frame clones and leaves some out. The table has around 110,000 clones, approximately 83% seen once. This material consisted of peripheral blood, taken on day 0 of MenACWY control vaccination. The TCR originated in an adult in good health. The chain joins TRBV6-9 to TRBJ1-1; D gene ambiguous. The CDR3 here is CASSDSVDTEAFF. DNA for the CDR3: TGTGCCAGCAGTGACTCAGTCGACACTGAAGCTTTCTTT.